The text below deals with one TCR beta chain. This sample stems from a study of blood T cell repertoires in COVID-19. Overall study context: Whether acute or convalescent, the COVID-19 samples came from the United States, Italy and Spain. PBMCs, B-cell-depleted T cells, or T cells were the source of the cDNA or gDNA that made up the material.

Profiled with immunoSEQ multiplex PCR; TCRdb holds only in-frame clones, not every one. Found here are 45,000 to 60,000 clones, about 89% of them singletons; the top ten hold 1.6%. From germline, CDR1 is MNHNY and CDR2 SVGAGI (reference sequence). There are 15 residues in the CDR3. The V end was cut by 5 bases, the J end by 4 bases, with 18 bases between. Sequences were obtained from peripheral blood. The chain employs TRBV6-6 and TRBJ2-7; TRBD1 is a possible D gene (5 bases). The TCR was taken from a man in his sixties with acute or convalescent COVID-19. The CDR3 DNA follows: TGTGCCAGCAGTACCCCGGCAGGGCTTAGTTACGAGCAGTACTTC. Translated: CASSTPAGLSYEQYF.